The rows below give T cell receptor beta chains drawn from one sample of a study of response to subunit inactivated influenza vaccine. TCRdb re-called the RT-PCR reads through MiXCR, storing one row per CDR3 protein. The table records some 600,000 distinct CDR3 sequences, approximately 15% of them present only once. The sample consisted of PBMCs from blood, taken approximately 15 days before vaccination. These receptors originate from a man between 45 and 60 years old who received an inactivated influenza vaccine. Both conserved end residues are part of each CDR3. A D gene is named only where the DNA matches it firmly. A row's size may be missing; if present it is once, few, many or a size class.

J,D,V,size,CDR3,DNA
TRBJ2-1,TRBD2,TRBV9,-,CASSTRTSGGEQFF,TGTGCCAGCAGCACTCGGACTAGCGGGGGTGAGCAGTTCTTC
TRBJ2-4,-,TRBV6-2/TRBV6-3,few,CASKRGQGNIQYF,TGTGCCAGCAAAAGGGGTCAGGGAAACATTCAGTACTTC
TRBJ2-3,-,TRBV7-2,-,CASSPRLPADTQYF,TGTGCCAGCAGCCCCCGCCTTCCGGCAGATACGCAGTATTTT
TRBJ1-1,TRBD1,TRBV29-1,-,CSVTGRGRSNTEAFF,TGCAGCGTCACGGGGAGGGGGCGATCGAACACTGAAGCTTTCTTT
TRBJ2-7,-,TRBV27,few,CASSATESYEQYF,TGTGCCAGCAGTGCGACGGAATCCTACGAGCAGTACTTC
TRBJ1-3,-,TRBV20-1,few,CSARDYMEGNTIYF,TGCAGTGCGAGAGATTACATGGAAGGAAACACCATATATTTT
TRBJ2-2,TRBD1,TRBV2,-,CASRDLGQGTGELFF,TGTGCCAGCAGAGACTTGGGACAGGGGACCGGGGAGCTGTTTTTT
TRBJ2-7,TRBD1,TRBV7-9,few,CASSSFKTGTAYEQYF,TGTGCCAGCAGCTCTTTTAAAACCGGGACAGCCTACGAGCAGTACTTC
TRBJ2-7,-,TRBV6-2/TRBV6-3,many,CASSYSRAYEQYF,TGTGCCAGCAGTTACTCACGGGCCTACGAGCAGTACTTC
TRBJ2-7,TRBD2,TRBV5-1,few,CASSFSPSGSHEQYF,TGCGCCAGCAGCTTTAGTCCTAGCGGGAGCCACGAGCAGTACTTC
TRBJ2-1,TRBD2,TRBV29-1,many,CSATNPGLAAHNEQFF,TGCAGCGCTACAAACCCGGGACTAGCGGCCCACAATGAGCAGTTCTTC
TRBJ2-3,-,TRBV6-6,-,CASRGATDTQYF,TGTGCCAGCAGGGGCGCCACAGATACGCAGTATTTT
TRBJ2-3,TRBD2,TRBV6-1,few,CASSGGGFSPYF,TGTGCCAGCAGTGGCGGGGGTTTCTCCCCGTATTTT
TRBJ2-7,-,TRBV15,few,CATSRGGAHYEQYF,TGTGCCACCAGCAGAGGAGGGGCCCACTACGAGCAGTACTTC
TRBJ1-5,TRBD1,TRBV2,-,CASSGDRGGHQPQHF,TGTGCCAGCAGTGGGGACAGGGGAGGACATCAGCCCCAGCATTTT
TRBJ2-7,-,TRBV25-1,few,CASSEVDYEQYF,TGTGCCAGCAGTGAGGTAGACTACGAGCAGTACTTC
TRBJ2-1,-,TRBV2,-,CASTSQGAPGNEQFF,TGTGCCAGCACCTCACAGGGCGCCCCGGGGAATGAGCAGTTCTTC
TRBJ2-1,-,TRBV19,few,CASSIGVRGNEQFF,TGTGCCAGTAGTATTGGGGTCCGGGGCAATGAGCAGTTCTTC
TRBJ2-1,TRBD2,TRBV7-2,few,CASVATSGVNEQFF,TGTGCCAGCGTCGCGACTAGCGGGGTTAATGAGCAGTTCTTC
TRBJ1-4,-,TRBV30,-,CAWTRSSGGEKLFF,TGTGCCTGGACTCGGAGCTCGGGCGGGGAAAAACTGTTTTTT
TRBJ2-2,-,TRBV7-2,-,CASSLVKTGELFF,TGTGCCAGCAGCTTAGTAAAAACCGGGGAGCTGTTTTTT
TRBJ2-3,-,TRBV30,-,CAWSIGGATDTQYF,TGTGCCTGGAGTATCGGGGGAGCCACAGATACGCAGTATTTT
TRBJ1-6,TRBD1,TRBV5-1,-,CASSPGTEGSTLHF,TGCGCCAGCAGCCCCGGGACAGAAGGTTCAACCCTCCACTTT
TRBJ1-2,-,TRBV5-5,few,CASSLTVPGSGYTF,TGTGCCAGCAGCTTGACTGTCCCTGGTAGTGGCTACACCTTC
TRBJ2-4,-,TRBV4-1,-,CASSQPGEIKNIQYF,TGCGCCAGCAGCCAACCAGGTGAAATCAAAAACATTCAGTACTTC
TRBJ2-1,TRBD2,TRBV7-2,few,CASNTGGIYNEQFF,TGTGCCAGCAATACGGGGGGAATCTACAATGAGCAGTTCTTC
TRBJ2-3,-,TRBV29-1,-,CSVEDITGSHTDTQYF,TGCAGCGTTGAAGATATTACAGGCTCACACACAGATACGCAGTATTTT
TRBJ2-1,-,TRBV28,few,CASSFKGGAFF,TGTGCCAGCAGTTTTAAGGGGGGAGCGTTCTTC
TRBJ2-1,TRBD1,TRBV3-1,-,CASSQDMTGANEQFF,TGTGCCAGCAGCCAAGATATGACAGGGGCTAATGAGCAGTTCTTC
TRBJ1-5,-,TRBV7-2,few,CASSRTAGYSNQPQHF,TGTGCCAGCAGCCGGACGGCCGGTTATAGCAATCAGCCCCAGCATTTT
TRBJ2-3,TRBD2,TRBV29-1,few,CSVGDYDTQYF,TGCAGCGTTGGGGACTATGATACGCAGTATTTT
TRBJ1-3,TRBD1,TRBV10-3,few,CAVRTGGTNTIYF,TGTGCCGTCAGGACAGGGGGTACAAACACCATATATTTT
TRBJ2-7,-,TRBV20-1,few,CSVEQNSYEQYF,TGCAGTGTAGAACAGAACTCCTACGAGCAGTACTTC
TRBJ2-5,-,TRBV2,-,CASGVLEETQYF,TGTGCCAGCGGGGTCCTGGAGGAGACCCAGTACTTC
TRBJ1-3,-,TRBV27,few,CASSREGASGNTIYF,TGTGCCAGCAGTCGTGAGGGCGCCTCTGGAAACACCATATATTTT
TRBJ2-4,-,TRBV27,few,CASSLVPGSVKNIQYF,TGTGCCAGCAGTTTAGTTCCGGGCAGCGTCAAAAACATTCAGTACTTC
TRBJ2-1,TRBD2,TRBV10-3,few,CAISETTLAGAYNEQFF,TGTGCCATCAGTGAGACGACTCTAGCGGGGGCCTACAATGAGCAGTTCTTC
TRBJ2-4,TRBD1,TRBV6-2/TRBV6-3,few,CASRLQTGVLDIQYF,TGTGCCAGCAGACTTCAGACAGGGGTTTTGGACATTCAGTACTTC
TRBJ2-5,TRBD1,TRBV6-5,-,CASSLLPTGVETQYF,TGTGCCAGCAGTCTACTCCCGACAGGGGTGGAGACCCAGTACTTC
TRBJ1-5,TRBD1,TRBV6-6,-,CASSPDRASRNQPQHF,TGTGCCAGCAGTCCCGACAGGGCTTCGCGCAATCAGCCCCAGCATTTT
TRBJ2-2,TRBD2,TRBV7-6,-,CASSCRKLAGEVTGELFF,TGTGCCAGCAGCTGCCGGAAGCTAGCGGGAGAGGTGACCGGGGAGCTGTTTTTT
TRBJ2-2,-,TRBV12-3/TRBV12-4,many,CASLAGYTGELFF,TGTGCCAGCCTGGCAGGGTACACCGGGGAGCTGTTTTTT
TRBJ1-1,-,TRBV7-9,-,CASSLVSGYETEAFF,TGTGCCAGCAGCTTGGTTTCAGGGTATGAGACTGAAGCTTTCTTT
TRBJ2-3,-,TRBV7-2,few,CASSRAVNTQYF,TGTGCCAGCAGCCGGGCGGTGAATACGCAGTATTTT
TRBJ1-1,-,TRBV6-5,many,CASSYSLGGTTEAFF,TGTGCCAGCAGTTACTCGCTAGGGGGAACGACTGAAGCTTTCTTT
TRBJ2-7,-,TRBV7-2,few,CASSLSAGFRVNEQYF,TGTGCCAGCAGCTTAAGTGCTGGGTTCAGGGTGAACGAGCAGTACTTC
TRBJ1-2,-,TRBV5-1,few,CASSLDHANYGYTF,TGCGCCAGCAGCTTGGACCACGCTAACTATGGCTACACCTTC
TRBJ1-5,TRBD1,TRBV12-3/TRBV12-4,-,CASSLRSRGSQPQHF,TGTGCCAGCAGTTTACGGTCCAGGGGGAGTCAGCCCCAGCATTTT
TRBJ2-1,-,TRBV4-3,-,CASSQDRRSNNEQFF,TGCGCCAGCAGCCAAGATCGTCGCAGCAACAATGAGCAGTTCTTC
TRBJ2-1,-,TRBV5-6,few,CASSLGVGVYNEQFF,TGTGCCAGCAGCTTGGGCGTAGGGGTCTACAATGAGCAGTTCTTC
TRBJ2-3,-,TRBV27,few,CASRLGRTDTQYF,TGTGCCAGCAGGCTTGGGCGCACAGATACGCAGTATTTT
TRBJ2-7,TRBD1,TRBV3-1,-,CASAAPVRDSLYEQYF,TGTGCCAGCGCAGCTCCAGTCCGGGACAGTCTCTACGAGCAGTACTTC
TRBJ2-1,-,TRBV27,-,CASSSPWEVAYSSARPHNEQFF,TGTGCCAGCAGTTCCCCATGGGAGGTAGCGTATTCTTCAGCACGACCCCACAATGAGCAGTTCTTC
TRBJ2-3,-,TRBV20-1,-,CSARDHWADTDTQYF,TGCAGTGCTAGAGATCATTGGGCGGACACAGATACGCAGTATTTT
TRBJ2-6,TRBD2,TRBV28,-,CASSLSLGRTNVLTF,TGTGCCAGCAGTTTAAGTCTCGGGAGGACCAACGTCCTGACTTTC
TRBJ2-3,TRBD2,TRBV20-1,many,CSARPRPGLAGGGTQYF,TGCAGTGCTAGACCGCGCCCGGGACTAGCGGGAGGAGGTACGCAGTATTTT
TRBJ1-1,-,TRBV20-1,-,CSASVVTEAFF,TGCAGTGCGAGTGTTGTGACTGAAGCTTTCTTT